The TCR beta chain described here comes from a study of T cell repertoires in cytomegalovirus infection. Study context: TCR beta signatures that were public indicated CMV infection and matching HLA type.

This clonotype was counted a few times. Antigen: not known. Each CDR3 protein gets one entry after TCRdb re-called the reads with MiXCR. Of about 89,000 distinct CDR3 sequences in the sample, around 28% were seen once. The material sequenced was CD8+ T cells from cultured PBMCs, taken from culture after CMV antigen stimulation. The TCR was taken from a human donor in good health (CMV status not recorded). Some clones in this sample may be carry-over from other donors' samples.

The CDR3 is CASSPWGTLDNEQFF. Written as DNA, the CDR3 is TGTGCCAGCAGCCCGTGGGGGACCCTCGACAATGAGCAGTTCTTC. This chain links TRBV7-7 with TRBJ2-1, with D perhaps matching TRBD1 or TRBD2 (5 bases each). V was shortened by 5 bases and J by 5 bases, with 16 bases between the two germline ends. The V gene's germline CDR1 is SSHAT and CDR2 FNYEAQ (reference sequence). The CDR3 extends over 15 amino acids.